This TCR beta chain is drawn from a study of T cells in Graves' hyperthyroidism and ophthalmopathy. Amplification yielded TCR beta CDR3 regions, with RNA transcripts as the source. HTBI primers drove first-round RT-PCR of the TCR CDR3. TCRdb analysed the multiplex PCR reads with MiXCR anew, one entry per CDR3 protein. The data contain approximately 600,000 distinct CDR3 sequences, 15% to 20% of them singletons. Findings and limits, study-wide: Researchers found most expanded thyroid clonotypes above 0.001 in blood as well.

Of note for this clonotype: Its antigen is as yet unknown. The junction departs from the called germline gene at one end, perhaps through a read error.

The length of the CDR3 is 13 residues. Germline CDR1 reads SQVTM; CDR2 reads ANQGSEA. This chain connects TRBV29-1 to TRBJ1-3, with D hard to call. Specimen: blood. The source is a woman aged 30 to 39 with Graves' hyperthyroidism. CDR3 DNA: TGCAGCGTTGTAGTTGACTCTGGAAACACCACATATTTT. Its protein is CSVVVDSGNTTYF.